The 6 T cell receptor beta chains in this list originate from one sample, sequenced in a study of T cells in Graves' hyperthyroidism and ophthalmopathy. TCR beta CDR3 regions were amplified from RNA. Primed by the HTBI set, a first-round RT-PCR was run on the TCR CDR3. TCRdb called the multiplex PCR reads again in MiXCR, with one record for every CDR3 protein. This sample has under 350,000 distinct CDR3 sequences, with 15% to 20% found just once. The sample comprised blood. Receptors were obtained from a woman aged 55-69 years with Graves' ophthalmopathy.

This clonotype was counted at least ten times. V is TRBV18 and J is TRBJ1-2, with 8 bases lining up with TRBD1. After removal of 4 bases from V and 3 bases from J, the junction contained 13 bases not matched to a gene. The CDR3 consists of 17 residues. Germline V gene sequence: CDR1 KGHSH, CDR2 LQKENI. The CDR3 coding sequence is TGTGCCAGCTCACGAAACGGTCCGGGACAGGACCACTATGGCTACACCTTC. It is translated as CASSRNGPGQDHYGYTF.

This sequence joins TRBV5-1 and TRBJ2-2; the match to TRBD1 covers 8 bases. CDR1 and CDR2 from the germline V gene are SGHRS and YFSETQ. This CDR3 is built from 16 residues. V gave up 6 bases and J gave up 1 base; unmatched junction bases: 8. The CDR3 protein is CASIPGGRENTGELFF. CDR3 coding DNA: TGCGCCAGCATCCCAGGGGGCCGCGAGAACACCGGGGAGCTGTTTTTT.

This clonotype showed up many times. The chain carries TRBV3-1 and TRBJ2-5; 12 nucleotides agree with TRBD2. The CDR3 has 17 residues. Germline V lookup: CDR1 LGHDT, CDR2 YNNKEL (reference sequence). The ends lost 4 bases at V and 1 base at J; junction bases unmatched: 7. CDR3 sequence: CASSPGLAGITQETQYF. Here the CDR3 DNA reads TGTGCCAGCAGCCCCGGACTAGCGGGGATAACCCAAGAGACCCAGTACTTC.

This clonotype occurred a few times. V gene TRBV19 combines with J gene TRBJ1-2; D call uncertain. V lost 7 bases, J lost 5 bases, and 14 bases lay in between. The CDR3 covers 13 residues. Germline V gives CDR1 LNHDA, CDR2 SQIVND (reference sequence). The CDR3 DNA is TGTGCCAGTAACATATTGGGAGATTATGGCTACACCTTC. It encodes CASNILGDYGYTF.

This clonotype was seen ten or more times. The rearrangement joins TRBV28 to TRBJ2-7, with 8 bases fitting TRBD1. The CDR3 runs 14 residues. The V and J ends lost 6 bases and 1 base, in that order; junction bases with no gene match: 5. From germline, CDR1 is MDHEN and CDR2 SYDVKM. CDR3 protein: CASSKWTGSYEQYF. CDR3 DNA sequence: TGTGCCAGCAGCAAATGGACAGGGTCCTACGAGCAGTACTTC.

A word on this clonotype: A much larger clone is a single base away; this may be a read error. The genes are TRBV7-2 and TRBJ2-1; TRBD2 matches at 12 bases. The CDR3 is 15 residues long. Trimming cost V 2 bases and J 6 bases; bases outside gene matches: 2. From germline, CDR1 is SGHTA and CDR2 FQGNSA. This CDR3 reads CASSLRLAGANEQFF. The DNA of the CDR3 is TGTGCCAGCAGCTTAAGACTAGCGGGAGCCAATGAGCAGTTCTTC.